Following are 15 T cell receptor beta chains from one sample sequenced in a study of T-cell reconstitution after alpha-beta-depleted transplantation in children. Preparation of the TCRbeta library used unique molecular identifiers. TCRdb processed the PCR reads anew with MiXCR; each CDR3 protein has one entry. The sample yields fewer than 400,000 distinct CDR3 sequences, 20% seen once. The sequences come from PBMCs from the stem cell graft donor, collected from the stem cell graft. The origin of the receptors is a human donor who donated a stem cell graft to a child with acute myeloid leukemia.

J is TRBJ2-3 and V is TRBV7-9; D is perhaps TRBD2 (6 bases). Per the germline V gene, CDR1 is SEHNR and CDR2 is FQNEAQ (reference sequence). The CDR3 is made up of 12 amino acids. V lost 11 bases, J lost 9 bases, and 18 bases lay in between. The CDR3 here is CAAHISRGTQYF. DNA for the CDR3: TGTGCCGCACATATATCCCGGGGGACGCAGTATTTT.

A few counts support this clonotype. The chain joins TRBV12-3 or TRBV12-4 to TRBJ2-2; D gene uncertain. The CDR3 extends over 12 amino acids. V was pared by 2 bases and J by 6 bases, with 4 bases between. The CDR3 nucleotides are TGTGCCAGCAGTTTACCCCCCGGGGAGCTGTTTTTT. Translating gives CASSLPPGELFF.

This clonotype has ten or more counts. The chain employs TRBV20-1 and TRBJ2-7; TRBD2 matches 12 bases. The CDR3 sequence is 13 residues long. Germline V gene data show CDR1 as DFQATT and CDR2 as SNEGSKA (reference sequence). Losses at the gene ends were 6 bases for V and 5 bases for J; bases not matched to a gene: 5. CDR3 nucleotides: TGCAGTGCCGCGACTAGCGGGAGTGACGAGCAGTACTTC. Translation: CSAATSGSDEQYF.

There are many counts of this clonotype. The chain links TRBV20-1 to TRBJ2-5; D is ambiguous. V lost 1 base, J lost 2 bases, and 8 bases lay in between. CDR1 and CDR2 from the germline V gene are DFQATT and SNEGSKA (reference sequence). The CDR3 covers 13 residues. CDR3 DNA sequence: TGCAGTGCTAGAGCGAACACTCAAGAGACCCAGTACTTC. It translates to CSARANTQETQYF.

In its sample, this clonotype was seen a few times. The J gene is TRBJ2-5, the V gene TRBV20-1, with unresolved D. Germline CDR1 DFQATT, CDR2 SNEGSKA (reference sequence). The CDR3 covers 14 residues. The V and J ends lost 1 base and 5 bases respectively, with 14 bases between them. The CDR3 here is CSARVSRSAETQYF. CDR3 coding DNA: TGCAGTGCTAGAGTTTCGCGTTCGGCTGAGACCCAGTACTTC.

Only a few counts were recorded for this clonotype. This chain links TRBV12-3 or TRBV12-4 with TRBJ2-3; tentative D call: TRBD2 (5 bases). V was clipped by 2 bases and J by 8 bases, with 14 bases between them. The CDR3 extends over 14 amino acids. The CDR3 region has the DNA TGTGCCAGCAGTTTACAGGATGAGGGCTTTACGCAGTATTTT. Translation gives CASSLQDEGFTQYF.

In this sample, this clonotype turned up a few times. A much larger clone sits a single nucleotide away, making a read error possible. The chain links TRBV12-3 or TRBV12-4 to TRBJ2-5; 8 bases agree with TRBD2. The CDR3 spans 15 residues. The DNA for the CDR3 is TGTGCCTGCAGCCGGCGGGGGGCGTTGGGCGAGACCCAGTACTTC. It encodes CACSRRGALGETQYF.

This clonotype has a handful of counts. The chain is built from TRBV20-1 and TRBJ2-1, with 9 bases matching TRBD2. The germline gives CDR1 DFQATT, CDR2 SNEGSKA (reference sequence). CDR3 length: 15 residues. Trimming took 0 bases from V and 8 from J; bases not matched to a gene: 8. For the CDR3, the DNA is TGCAGTGCTAGAGATATCCAGCGGGAGGCAGATGAGCAGTTCTTC. Its protein is CSARDIQREADEQFF.

This clonotype was picked up a small number of times. The chain links TRBV20-1 to TRBJ2-7; the match to TRBD2 covers 8 bases. From germline, CDR1 is DFQATT and CDR2 SNEGSKA (reference sequence). The CDR3 runs to 15 residues. Trimming took 6 bases from V and 1 from J; bases not matched to a gene: 11. CDR3 amino acids: CSAENGTGGSYEQYF. The CDR3 DNA follows: TGCAGTGCGGAGAACGGGACGGGGGGGTCCTACGAGCAGTACTTC.

The sample holds a few counts of this clonotype. V usage is TRBV12-3 or TRBV12-4 and J usage is TRBJ1-2, with TRBD1 identical over 8 bases. V shed 6 bases and J 4 bases; nucleotides not matched to a gene: 4. The CDR3 length is 13 residues. The CDR3 here is CASSPGTGYGYTF. In DNA, the CDR3 is TGTGCCAGCAGCCCTGGGACAGGCTATGGCTACACCTTC.

This clonotype turned up a few times. This chain uses TRBV11-2 with TRBJ2-5; 11 nucleotides match TRBD2. CDR1 is SGHAT and CDR2 is FQNNGV in the germline V gene. V was clipped by 5 bases and J by 4 bases; unmatched bases: 15. CDR3 length: 18 amino acids. CDR3 amino acids: CASSPGRALAGGGETQYF. The CDR3 DNA sequence: TGTGCCAGCAGCCCAGGACGGGCGCTAGCGGGAGGAGGAGAGACCCAGTACTTC. Full variable domain (rest looked up from reference TRBV11-2 and TRBJ2-5): EAGVAQSPRYKIIEKRQSVAFWCNPISGHATLYWYQQILGQGPKLLIQFQNNGVVDDSQLPKDRFSAERLKGVDSTLKIQPAKLEDSAVYLCASSPGRALAGGGETQYFGPGTRLLVL.

The table lists this clonotype with many counts. V gene TRBV29-1 combines with J gene TRBJ2-1; 9 bases map to TRBD2. In germline, CDR1 is SQVTM, CDR2 ANQGSEA. The CDR3 consists of 16 residues. With 4 bases clipped from V and 0 bases from J, the junction kept 7 bases outside the gene matches. In DNA, the CDR3 is TGCAGCGTTGTTCCGGGACTAGCTGGCTCCTACAATGAGCAGTTCTTC. This codes for CSVVPGLAGSYNEQFF.

This clonotype turned up a few times. This rearrangement joins TRBV6-5 to TRBJ1-2, with D possibly TRBD1 on 6 matching bases. Germline assignment: CDR1 MNHEY and CDR2 SVGAGI. The CDR3 is 14 amino acids. V gave up 5 bases and J gave up 0 bases, with 10 bases separating them. Written as DNA, the CDR3 is TGTGCCAGCAGTCCGGGACAATCTAACTATGGCTACACCTTC. Protein: CASSPGQSNYGYTF.

This clonotype was observed at least ten times. The V gene is TRBV6-5, the J gene TRBJ1-5; D is unclear. The V gene lost 2 bases and the J gene lost 0 bases, with 11 bases spanning the gap. The CDR3 is 16 residues long. From germline, CDR1 is MNHEY and CDR2 SVGAGI. The CDR3 sequence is CASSYRASLSNQPQHF. The DNA for the CDR3 is TGTGCCAGCAGTTACCGGGCAAGCCTTAGCAATCAGCCCCAGCATTTT.

This clonotype was seen only a few times. The chain couples TRBV6-1 to TRBJ2-7; 11 nucleotides line up with TRBD2. The CDR3 length is 14 residues. The junction had 8 bases not matched to a gene; V was cut back by 6 bases and J by 7 bases. The germline V gene has CDR1 MNHNS and CDR2 SASEGT. CDR3 protein: CASSFRLAGSEQYF. CDR3 DNA sequence: TGTGCCAGCAGCTTCCGACTAGCGGGAAGTGAGCAGTACTTC.